These 21 T cell receptor beta chains came from one sample sequenced in a study of post-analysis software for immune sequencing data. TCR beta libraries were prepared from cDNA with unique molecular identifiers. A single record per CDR3 protein comes from TCRdb applying MiXCR to the PCR reads. The profile shows 150,000 to 200,000 distinct CDR3 sequences, around 34% of them singletons. The sample consisted of blood, taken after autologous hematopoietic stem cell transplantation. The source is a girl aged 5 to 17 with multiple sclerosis.

This clonotype was counted a few times. The chain is built from TRBV7-9 and TRBJ2-5; 9 positions match TRBD1. Germline-derived CDR1 and CDR2 are SEHNR and FQNEAQ (reference sequence). The CDR3 totals 15 residues. J was trimmed by 1 base and V by 5 bases; bases with no gene match: 5. This CDR3 reads CASSPQTGGQETQYF. CDR3 DNA sequence: TGTGCCAGCAGCCCCCAGACAGGGGGCCAAGAGACCCAGTACTTC. Looking up the rest from reference TRBV7-9 and TRBJ2-5 gives the full variable domain: DTGVSQNPRHKITKRGQNVTFRCDPISEHNRLYWYRQTLGQGPEFLTYFQNEAQLEKSRLLSDRFSAERPKGSFSTLEIQRTEQGDSAMYLCASSPQTGGQETQYFGPGTRLLVL.

This chain links TRBV9 with TRBJ2-1; perhaps TRBD1 as D (6 bases). This CDR3 spans 13 amino acids. Trimming left V 3 bases short and J 13 bases short, with 17 bases between. Germline assignment: CDR1 SGDLS and CDR2 YYNGEE. In DNA, the CDR3 is TGTGCCAGCAGCGGGACCAGGGGCTTCACACAGTTCTTC. Encoded protein: CASSGTRGFTQFF.

This clonotype was found a few times. The V call is TRBV6-1, the J call TRBJ2-3, with 7 nucleotides matching TRBD2. The V gene end was trimmed by 6 bases and the J gene end by 1 base; junction bases not matched to a gene: 7. The CDR3 contains 15 residues. From germline, CDR1 is MNHNS and CDR2 SASEGT. The CDR3 here is CASSRLAPGTDTQYF. In DNA, the CDR3 is TGTGCCAGCAGCCGACTAGCCCCAGGCACAGATACGCAGTATTTT.

CDR3 protein: CASTRDLRFMNTEAFF. The CDR3 region has the DNA TGTGCCAGCACCAGGGACCTCCGCTTCATGAACACTGAAGCTTTCTTT. J is TRBJ1-1 and V is TRBV6-6; D may be TRBD1 (5 bases). V was clipped by 7 bases and J by 0 bases, with 18 bases between them. Germline V gene sequence: CDR1 MNHNY, CDR2 SVGAGI (reference sequence). CDR3 length: 16 residues.

This clonotype was found a few times. V usage is TRBV6-2 or TRBV6-3 and J usage is TRBJ2-7; D is perhaps TRBD2 (6 bases). The CDR3 contains 12 residues. The V gene's germline CDR1 is MNHEY and CDR2 SVGEGT. V lost 10 bases to trimming and J lost 3 bases, with 13 bases between them. The CDR3: CAIGRGGYEQYF. CDR3 DNA: TGTGCCATCGGCCGGGGAGGCTACGAGCAGTACTTC.

This clonotype was observed a few times. The rearrangement joins TRBV4-3 to TRBJ2-7; no definite D call. The CDR3 is made up of 14 amino acids. Germline loops: CDR1 LGHNA, CDR2 YSLEER. Trimming removed 0 bases from V and 2 bases from J, with 8 bases in between. CDR3 sequence reads: CASSQDWATYEQYF. The CDR3 nucleotides read TGCGCCAGCAGCCAAGATTGGGCGACCTACGAGCAGTACTTC.

This chain joins TRBV18 and TRBJ1-5; 8 bases fit TRBD1. The CDR3 length is 17 residues. Unmatched junction bases numbered 9, after V lost 3 bases and J lost 2 bases. Germline lookup yields CDR1 KGHSH and CDR2 LQKENI. CDR3 region: CASSPGGGQGGNQPQHF. The CDR3 DNA follows: TGTGCCAGCTCACCGGGAGGAGGACAGGGTGGCAATCAGCCCCAGCATTTT.

This clonotype was observed a few times. This chain connects TRBV28 to TRBJ1-5; a weak D match, TRBD1 (5 bases). V was cut by 2 bases and J by 6 bases, with 11 bases left in between. CDR3 length equals 14 residues. Germline V gene sequence: CDR1 MDHEN, CDR2 SYDVKM. CDR3 coding DNA: TGTGCCAGCAGTTTAATTTGGGGCGGTCAGCCCCAGCATTTT. It is translated as CASSLIWGGQPQHF. Supplemented by reference TRBV28 and TRBJ1-5, the full variable domain reads DVKVTQSSRYLVKRTGEKVFLECVQDMDHENMFWYRQDPGLGLRLIYFSYDVKMKEKGDIPEGYSVSREKKERFSLILESASTNQTSMYLCASSLIWGGQPQHFGDGTRLSIL.

This clonotype was detected ten times or more. The rearrangement joins TRBV28 to TRBJ2-7, with D perhaps matching TRBD1 (5 bases). This CDR3 comprises 13 residues. Germline loops: CDR1 MDHEN, CDR2 SYDVKM. V lost 7 bases and J 5 bases, leaving 15 bases between the germline ends. The CDR3 DNA reads as TGTGCCAGCACCATCCCAGGGATGGACGAGCAGTACTTC. Its protein product is CASTIPGMDEQYF.

This clonotype was detected only a few times. The junction differs from germline at one of its ends, possibly a read error. The CDR3 region is CASSFGPGNIQYF. Here the CDR3 DNA reads TGTGCTAGCAGCTTCGGACCGGGGAACATTCAGTACTTC. The J gene is TRBJ2-4, the V gene TRBV7-7; perhaps TRBD2 as D (5 bases). This CDR3 is 13 amino acids long. Germline-derived CDR1 and CDR2 are SSHAT and FNYEAQ (reference sequence).

The gene calls are TRBV5-5 and TRBJ1-2; D remains ambiguous. The germline CDR1 and CDR2 sequences are SGHKS and YYEKEE (reference sequence). Deletions cut 0 bases from V and 4 bases from J, with 7 bases between. The CDR3 consists of 13 residues. The CDR3 here is CASSLDAGYGYTF. The CDR3 bases are TGTGCCAGCAGCTTGGATGCGGGCTATGGCTACACCTTC.

This chain connects TRBV6-5 to TRBJ2-7, with 9 nucleotides matching TRBD2. After removal of 0 bases from V and 3 bases from J, the junction contained 3 bases not matched to a gene. CDR1 MNHEY and CDR2 SVGAGI come from the germline V gene. This CDR3 is built from 15 residues. DNA of the CDR3: TGTGCCAGCAGTTACTCGCAGCGGGGGGTCTACGAGCAGTACTTC. As protein: CASSYSQRGVYEQYF.

This clonotype has a handful of counts. The rearrangement links TRBV6-2 or TRBV6-3 to TRBJ2-5, with TRBD2 matching 7 bases. V trimming: 8 bases; J trimming: 2 bases; junction bases outside the gene matches: 11. CDR1 is MNHEY, CDR2 SVGEGT, per germline. The CDR3 contains 15 residues. CDR3 sequence (DNA): TGTGCCAGCGATGGGGAGCAGGGACTACAAGAGACCCAGTACTTC. It translates to CASDGEQGLQETQYF.

This clonotype has only a few counts. The chain employs TRBV5-6 and TRBJ1-2, with no clear D. The CDR3 is 15 residues long. Germline-derived CDR1 and CDR2 are SGHDT and YYEEEE. The V and J ends lost 1 base and 5 bases respectively, with 15 bases between them. CDR3 coding DNA: TGTGCCAGCAGCTTGACTTTAGCAGTGGAGTATGGCTACACCTTC. It encodes CASSLTLAVEYGYTF.

V usage is TRBV7-9 and J usage is TRBJ1-1, with no clear D. The CDR3 is made up of 11 amino acids. The germline V gene has CDR1 SEHNR and CDR2 FQNEAQ (reference sequence). V lost 10 bases and J 0 bases, leaving 6 bases between the germline ends. CDR3 region: CATLMNTEAFF. CDR3 sequence (DNA): TGTGCCACTCTGATGAACACTGAAGCTTTCTTT. The full variable domain, with the rest looked up from reference TRBV7-9 and TRBJ1-1, is DTGVSQNPRHKITKRGQNVTFRCDPISEHNRLYWYRQTLGQGPEFLTYFQNEAQLEKSRLLSDRFSAERPKGSFSTLEIQRTEQGDSAMYLCATLMNTEAFFGQGTRLTVV.

This chain uses TRBV27 with TRBJ1-6, with D possibly matching TRBD1 (5 bases). The CDR3 spans 14 residues. V lost 6 bases and J lost 10, with 16 bases in between. Per germline, CDR1 MNHEY and CDR2 SMNVEV (reference sequence). The CDR3 loop reads CASSSGGRVSPLHF. The CDR3 bases are TGTGCCAGCAGCTCCGGAGGCAGGGTGTCACCCCTCCACTTT.

The sample holds a few counts of this clonotype. J is TRBJ2-1 and V is TRBV24-1, with unresolved D. The length of the CDR3 is 14 residues. In germline, CDR1 is KGHDR, CDR2 SFDVKD. Trimming cost V 2 bases and J 7 bases, with 11 bases left between them. Written as DNA, the CDR3 is TGTGCCACCAGTGATTATAACAGAAGGAATGAGCAGTTCTTC. Its protein product is CATSDYNRRNEQFF.

This clonotype turned up a few times. The chain couples TRBV19 to TRBJ2-7; possible D gene TRBD1, 5 bases. Per germline, CDR1 LNHDA and CDR2 SQIVND (reference sequence). With 4 bases removed from V and 5 bases from J, the gap between germline ends came to 12 bases. The CDR3 is made up of 13 amino acids. CDR3 loop: CASSRTGPNEQYF. The CDR3 DNA follows: TGTGCCAGTAGTAGAACAGGACCCAACGAGCAGTACTTC.

V is TRBV28 and J is TRBJ2-3, with D possibly matching TRBD1 (5 bases). The ends were cut back, 6 bases at V and 0 bases at J, with 13 bases in the middle. CDR3 length: 15 residues. Germline values: CDR1 MDHEN, CDR2 SYDVKM. CDR3 coding DNA: TGTGCCAGCAGCCGATATGGACAAAGCACAGATACGCAGTATTTT. It specifies CASSRYGQSTDTQYF.

The chain recombines TRBV5-6 with TRBJ2-4, with 7 bases aligning to TRBD2. The CDR3 length is 11 residues. Germline CDR1 and CDR2: SGHDT and YYEEEE. The ends lost 4 bases at V and 13 bases at J; junction bases unmatched: 5. The chain's CDR3 is CASSIAGEQYF. As DNA, the CDR3 is TGTGCCAGCAGCATCGCGGGAGAGCAGTACTTC.

J is TRBJ2-7 and V is TRBV7-2, with D maybe TRBD1 (5 bases). The V end was cut by 4 bases, the J end by 1 base, with 20 bases between. Germline lookup yields CDR1 SGHTA and CDR2 FQGNSA. The CDR3 length is 17 residues. The CDR3 region is CASSSRPRQSSSYEQYF. The CDR3 region has the DNA TGTGCCAGCAGCTCTCGCCCAAGACAGAGTTCATCCTACGAGCAGTACTTC.